These T cell receptor beta chains were read from a single sample in a study of T cell responses to AZD1222 COVID-19 vaccine. The data were produced by immunoSEQ multiplex PCR, yet TCRdb's version contains in-frame clones alone and is incomplete. This sample has 200,000 to 250,000 clones; approximately 94% occur once, and the top ten carry 1.7%. This specimen was peripheral blood, taken 28 days after the second dose of the MenACWY control vaccine. The source is an adult who received the MenACWY meningococcal vaccine as a control. Each CDR3 is given with its conserved first and last residue. D genes are given only for firm matches. Size is stated for part of the rows, as once, few or many counts, or as a class when the clone is expanded.

V,J,D,size,CDR3,DNA
TRBV5-1,TRBJ2-1,TRBD2,NA,CASSSKTSVPEQFF,TGCGCCAGCAGCTCGAAGACTAGCGTCCCTGAGCAGTTCTTC
TRBV6-5,TRBJ2-7,TRBD2,NA,CASSPQAGGPLEQYF,TGTGCCAGCAGTCCCCAAGCGGGAGGGCCGCTTGAGCAGTACTTC
TRBV29-1,TRBJ2-3,TRBD2,once,CSSSRWGRVDTQYF,TGCAGCTCATCAAGGTGGGGGAGGGTAGATACGCAGTATTTT
TRBV7-8,TRBJ2-1,NA,NA,CASSPRRSTRNEQFF,TGTGCCAGCAGCCCTCGACGATCAACGCGGAATGAGCAGTTCTTC
TRBV6-5,TRBJ2-7,NA,NA,CASNAVERSYEQYF,TGTGCCAGCAACGCAGTTGAGAGGTCCTACGAGCAGTACTTC
TRBV9,TRBJ2-1,NA,NA,CASSSQGGEQFF,TGTGCCAGCAGCTCACAGGGCGGTGAGCAGTTCTTC
TRBV7-9,TRBJ2-1,TRBD1,NA,CASILVGGQGSYNEQFF,TGTGCCAGCATCCTCGTTGGGGGACAGGGGTCCTACAATGAGCAGTTCTTC
TRBV20-1,TRBJ1-1,NA,NA,CTQRPRLAFF,TGCACGCAAAGGCCGAGGTTGGCTTTCTTT
TRBV2,TRBJ1-2,NA,NA,CASRETGSNYGYTF,TGTGCCAGCAGGGAGACAGGATCTAACTATGGCTACACCTTC
TRBV5-4,TRBJ2-7,TRBD2,NA,CASSLVGGRISYEQYF,TGTGCCAGCAGCTTGGTTGGCGGGAGGATCTCCTACGAGCAGTACTTC
TRBV24-1,TRBJ1-4,TRBD1,NA,CATSDFTGTGDEKLFF,TGTGCCACCAGTGATTTCACCGGGACAGGGGACGAAAAACTGTTTTTT
TRBV28,TRBJ1-5,NA,NA,CASMWGYNQPQHF,TGTGCCAGCATGTGGGGGTACAATCAGCCCCAGCATTTT
TRBV2,TRBJ2-1,NA,NA,CASSELTNEQFF,TGTGCCAGCAGTGAACTCACTAATGAGCAGTTCTTC
TRBV27,TRBJ2-7,NA,once,CASSRRQEYEQYF,TGTGCCAGCAGCAGAAGACAGGAATACGAGCAGTACTTC
TRBV9,TRBJ2-3,TRBD2,once,CASSASGGSTDTQYF,TGTGCCAGCAGCGCTAGCGGGGGGAGCACAGATACGCAGTATTTT
TRBV7-6,TRBJ1-5,NA,once,CASSSDPVGNQPQHF,TGTGCCAGCAGCTCCGACCCGGTTGGGAATCAGCCCCAGCATTTT
TRBV7-9,TRBJ2-1,NA,few,CAAQNPGGTQQFF,TGTGCCGCCCAGAACCCTGGGGGGACCCAGCAGTTCTTC
TRBV7-2,TRBJ1-1,NA,NA,CASSSRDFEAFF,TGTGCCAGCAGCTCACGGGACTTCGAAGCTTTCTTT
TRBV3-1/TRBV3-2,TRBJ2-7,TRBD2,NA,CASSLLLAGASYEQYF,TGTGCCAGCAGCCTACTTCTAGCGGGAGCAAGCTACGAGCAGTACTTC
TRBV2,TRBJ2-7,NA,NA,CASSYTVTQEGEQYF,TGTGCCAGCAGTTATACCGTCACCCAAGAAGGCGAGCAGTACTTC
TRBV7-8,TRBJ2-7,NA,NA,CASSLAQGFYEQYF,TGTGCCAGCAGCTTAGCCCAGGGCTTCTACGAGCAGTACTTC
TRBV5-1,TRBJ1-6,NA,NA,CASSLDDNSPLHF,TGCGCCAGCAGCTTGGACGATAATTCACCCCTCCACTTT
TRBV15,TRBJ2-1,NA,NA,CATSNLKLGYNEQFF,TGTGCCACCAGCAACCTTAAACTCGGGTACAATGAGCAGTTCTTC
TRBV9,TRBJ2-2,TRBD2,NA,CASSPRGVKDTGELFF,TGTGCCAGCAGCCCCCGGGGGGTAAAGGACACCGGGGAGCTGTTTTTT
TRBV27,TRBJ2-7,TRBD2,NA,CASRLFSGSTYEQYF,TGTGCCAGCAGACTATTTAGCGGGTCTACCTACGAGCAGTACTTC
TRBV28,TRBJ2-1,NA,NA,CASTGSSYNEQFF,TGTGCCAGCACCGGGAGCTCCTACAATGAGCAGTTCTTC
TRBV9,TRBJ2-1,TRBD2,NA,CASSAGTSGNYNEQFF,TGTGCCAGCAGCGCCGGGACTAGCGGGAACTACAATGAGCAGTTCTTC
TRBV15,TRBJ2-1,TRBD2,NA,CATSREAGLAILANEQFF,TGTGCCACCAGCAGAGAGGCGGGACTAGCCATCCTGGCAAATGAGCAGTTCTTC
TRBV9,TRBJ2-4,NA,NA,CASQPGSGPKNIQYF,TGTGCCAGTCAGCCTGGTTCTGGGCCCAAAAACATTCAGTACTTC
TRBV19,TRBJ1-2,NA,once,CASNGAGIYGYTF,TGTGCCAGTAATGGCGCTGGGATCTATGGCTACACCTTC
TRBV27,TRBJ2-1,NA,NA,CASSLSDSRYNEQFF,TGTGCCAGCAGTTTATCGGACTCCCGGTACAATGAGCAGTTCTTC
TRBV19,TRBJ1-3,NA,NA,CASSISKGSGNTIYF,TGTGCCAGTAGTATCTCAAAGGGATCTGGAAACACCATATATTTT
TRBV10-3,TRBJ2-2,NA,NA,CAITDTNTGELFF,TGTGCCATAACGGACACAAACACCGGGGAGCTGTTTTTT
TRBV6-5,TRBJ2-2,TRBD2,NA,CASLGLAHTGELFF,TGTGCCAGCCTGGGACTAGCACACACCGGGGAGCTGTTTTTT
TRBV28,TRBJ1-5,NA,NA,CASRGPLSNQPQHF,TGTGCCAGCAGGGGGCCCCTTAGCAATCAGCCCCAGCATTTT
TRBV6-5,TRBJ2-7,TRBD1,NA,CASSSPGQGSYEQYF,TGTGCCAGCAGTTCACCGGGACAGGGTTCCTACGAGCAGTACTTC
TRBV5-1,TRBJ1-2,NA,NA,CASSLSGEGYTF,TGCGCCAGCAGCTTGTCCGGGGAAGGCTACACCTTC
TRBV5-1,TRBJ2-3,NA,NA,CASSLTTGWDTDTQYF,TGCGCCAGCAGCTTAACCACAGGGTGGGACACAGATACGCAGTATTTT
TRBV6-5,TRBJ2-1,TRBD1,NA,CASSYGDRSYNEQFF,TGTGCCAGCAGTTACGGGGACAGGTCCTACAATGAGCAGTTCTTC
TRBV28,TRBJ1-1,NA,NA,CASSLSDSNEAFF,TGTGCCAGCAGTTTATCGGACAGCAATGAAGCTTTCTTT
TRBV18,TRBJ2-2,NA,NA,CASSPRTADTGELFF,TGTGCCAGCTCACCACGCACAGCGGACACCGGGGAGCTGTTTTTT
TRBV29-1,TRBJ2-5,NA,NA,CSAARGGVETQYF,TGCAGCGCTGCAAGGGGGGGGGTAGAGACCCAGTACTTC
TRBV3-1/TRBV3-2,TRBJ2-3,TRBD2,NA,CASSQDQSTSGSPQYF,TGTGCCAGCAGCCAAGATCAGAGTACTAGCGGGAGCCCGCAGTATTTT